Detailed here is one TCR beta chain. Its antigen is not identified. One end of the junction does not line up with germline, which may come from a read error. The sample comes from a study of OX40 agonist ivuxolimab in advanced cancers. TCRdb keeps only in-frame clones here, not all; method: immunoSEQ multiplex PCR. The top ten clones hold about 4.8% of a sample with roughly 67,000 clones, over 75% of them seen once. Study results and caveats: Dosing at 0.1 to 3.0 mg/kg was accompanied by clonal expansion of CD4+ and CD8+ blood T cells by week 6. Fewer expanded clones were found on average in CD4+ than in CD8+ T cells. Which antigen the expanded peripheral T cells recognized is unknown.

Patients with a history of autoimmune disease or on systemic immunosuppression were excluded. The receptor was isolated from an adult with an advanced solid tumor such as melanoma, head and neck, liver or kidney cancer. The sample here was CD4+ or CD8+ T cells sorted from blood, taken in a trial of the OX40 agonist ivuxolimab.

The CDR3 sequence: CASSLEVSGQLF. The CDR3 DNA reads as TGTGCCAGCAGCTTGGAGGTATCTGGACAGCTTTTT. The V gene is TRBV5-8, the J gene TRBJ1-4; tentatively, D is TRBD1 (6 bases). The V gene's germline CDR1 is SGHTS and CDR2 YDEGEE. This CDR3 is built from 12 residues. Drawing the rest from reference TRBV5-8 and TRBJ1-4, the complete variable domain is EAGVTQSPTHLIKTRGQQATLRCSPISGHTSVYWYQQALGLGLQFLLWYDEGEERNRGNFPPRFSGRQFPNYSSELNVNALELEDSALYLCASSLEVSGQLFGSGTQLSVL.